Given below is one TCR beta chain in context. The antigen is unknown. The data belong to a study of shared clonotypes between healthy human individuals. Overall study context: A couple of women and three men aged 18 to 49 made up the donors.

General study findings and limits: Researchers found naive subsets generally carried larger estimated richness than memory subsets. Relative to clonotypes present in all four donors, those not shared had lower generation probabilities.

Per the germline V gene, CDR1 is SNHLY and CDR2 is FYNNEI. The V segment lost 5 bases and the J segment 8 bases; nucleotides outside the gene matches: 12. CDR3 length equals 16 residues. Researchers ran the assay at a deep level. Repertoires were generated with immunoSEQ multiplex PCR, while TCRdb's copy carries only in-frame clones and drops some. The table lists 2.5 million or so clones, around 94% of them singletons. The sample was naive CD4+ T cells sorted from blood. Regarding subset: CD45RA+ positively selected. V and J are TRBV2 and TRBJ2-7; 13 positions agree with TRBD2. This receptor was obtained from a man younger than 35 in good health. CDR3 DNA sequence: TGTGCCAGCAGTAGGGAAACTAGCGGGGGGGCTGGCCAGCAGTACTTC. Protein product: CASSRETSGGAGQQYF.